This paragraph reports one T cell receptor (beta chain). The antigen this receptor binds is unknown. Base qualities are missing; no much larger clone stands one base away. Counted from cysteine to phenylalanine, this CDR3 has 13 amino acids. The retained sequence is limited to the CDR3, 39 bases, with the frame set at the first base. Here V drops 6 bases and J drops 8 bases, and the junction holds 9 bases not matched to any gene. Taken from the germline V gene, the CDR1 and CDR2 loops are MDHEN and SYDVKM. These data are taken from a study of technical replicates of blood from a handful of donors (dated by TCRdb to the late 2010s). Libraries came from the immunoSEQ multiplex PCR assay. TCRdb stores this immuneACCESS table with in-frame sequences only. Part of the clones is absent; in the studies checked, under half of the shortfall reflects unresolved V genes, and no reason is known for the rest. For this sample the table gives under 50,000 clones, of which almost 97% were detected only once. The ten most abundant clones make up 0.35% to 0.4% of the sample.

The sequenced sample was T cells isolated from PBMCs. This receptor was identified in a human donor in good health. The V and J genes are TRBV28 and TRBJ1-1, with 7 bases in between that match TRBD1. The DNA sequence is given as TGTGCCAGCAGCTTCTATAAGGGACAGGAAGCTTTCTTT. Its protein reads: CASSFYKGQEAFF.